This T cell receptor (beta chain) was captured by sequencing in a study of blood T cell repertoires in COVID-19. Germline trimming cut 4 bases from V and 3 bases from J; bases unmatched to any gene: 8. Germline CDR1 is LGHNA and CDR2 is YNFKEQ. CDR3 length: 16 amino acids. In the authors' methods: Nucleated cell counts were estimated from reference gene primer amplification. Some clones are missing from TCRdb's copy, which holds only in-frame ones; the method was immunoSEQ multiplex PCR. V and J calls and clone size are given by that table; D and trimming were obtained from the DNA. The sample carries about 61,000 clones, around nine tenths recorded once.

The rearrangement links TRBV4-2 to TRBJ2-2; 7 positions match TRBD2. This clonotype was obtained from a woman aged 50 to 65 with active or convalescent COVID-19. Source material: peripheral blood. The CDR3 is CASSPSGGSYTGELFF. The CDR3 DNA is TGTGCCAGCAGCCCTTCGGGGGGTTCGTACACCGGGGAGCTGTTTTTT.